This T cell receptor beta chain was found in a study of read filtering for tumor transcriptome and immune sequencing. Study summary: Mean patient age was roughly 61 years, range roughly 45 to 85; 17 male, around 15 female. Transcriptome libraries were built from DNase-treated RNA. Study-wide findings and caveats: Even smaller IR-seq throughput identified most shared clonotypes.

From approximately 400 ng of RNA, a library with molecular barcoded alpha/delta and beta/gamma adaptors was made. TCRdb independently ran MiXCR on the reads; one entry per CDR3 protein. The table lists roughly 93,000 distinct CDR3 sequences, 20% to 25% of them singletons, with 9.5% to 12% in the top ten. The table lists this clonotype with a few counts. The antigen remains unidentified. The germline gives CDR1 LNHDA, CDR2 SQIVND (reference sequence). CDR3 size: 13 residues. The V gene lost 6 bases and the J gene lost 6 bases, with 12 bases spanning the gap. The TCR comes from a donor aged 40 or over with multiple myeloma. The sequenced material came from a population of CD138-negative cells sorted from bone marrow. The genes are TRBV19 and TRBJ1-5; D not certain. The CDR3 DNA reads TGTGCCAGTAGGGGCCTACCTGGTCAGCCCCAGCATTTT. Protein product: CASRGLPGQPQHF.